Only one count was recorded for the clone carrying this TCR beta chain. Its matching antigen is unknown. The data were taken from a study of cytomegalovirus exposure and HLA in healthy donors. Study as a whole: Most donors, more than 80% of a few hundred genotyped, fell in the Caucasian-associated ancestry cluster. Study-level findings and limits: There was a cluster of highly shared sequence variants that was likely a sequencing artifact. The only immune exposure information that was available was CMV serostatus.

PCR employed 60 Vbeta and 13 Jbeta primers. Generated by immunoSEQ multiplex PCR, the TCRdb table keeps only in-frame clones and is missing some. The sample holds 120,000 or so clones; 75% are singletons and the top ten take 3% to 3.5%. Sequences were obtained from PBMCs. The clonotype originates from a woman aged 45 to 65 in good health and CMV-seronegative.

CDR3: CASSMTTRANEQFF. DNA of the CDR3: TGTGCCAGTAGTATGACGACGAGGGCCAATGAGCAGTTCTTC. The chain recombines TRBV19 with TRBJ2-1, with D possibly being TRBD2 (5 bases). The CDR3 is 14 amino acids. CDR1 is LNHDA, CDR2 SQIVND, per germline (reference sequence). V lost 3 bases to trimming and J lost 6 bases, with 12 bases between them.